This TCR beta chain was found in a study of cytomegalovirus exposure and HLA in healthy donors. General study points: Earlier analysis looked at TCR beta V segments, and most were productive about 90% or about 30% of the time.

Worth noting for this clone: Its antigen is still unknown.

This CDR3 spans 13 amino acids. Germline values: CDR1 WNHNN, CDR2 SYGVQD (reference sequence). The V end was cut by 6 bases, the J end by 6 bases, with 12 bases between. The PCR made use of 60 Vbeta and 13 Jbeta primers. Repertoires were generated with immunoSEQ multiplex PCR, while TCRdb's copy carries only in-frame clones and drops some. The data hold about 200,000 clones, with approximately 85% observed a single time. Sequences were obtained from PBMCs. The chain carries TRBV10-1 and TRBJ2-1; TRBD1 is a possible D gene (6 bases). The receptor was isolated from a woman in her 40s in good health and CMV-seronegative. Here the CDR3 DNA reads TGCGCCAGCAGCTATACAGGGAGCAATGAGCAGTTCTTC. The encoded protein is CASSYTGSNEQFF.